The next 21 T cell receptor beta chains were all read from a single sample in a study of T cell responses to AZD1222 COVID-19 vaccine. TCRdb's table, derived via immunoSEQ multiplex PCR, lists solely in-frame clones and lacks some. The profile covers roughly 140,000 clones, with 80% to 85% appearing a single time and about 4% taken by the ten largest. The source material was peripheral blood, sampled on day 0 of MenACWY control vaccination. The receptor source for this set is an adult in good health.

The chain joins TRBV15 to TRBJ2-1; the D is unclear. Trimming removed 0 bases at V and 10 bases at J, with 13 bases between. Looked up from germline, CDR1 is LNHNV and CDR2 is YYDKDF (reference sequence). CDR3 length: 14 residues. The CDR3 DNA is TGTGCCACCAGCAGAGATCGAAGCATCCCGGAGCAGTTCTTC. This translates into CATSRDRSIPEQFF.

The V gene is TRBV9, the J gene TRBJ1-1; D remains ambiguous. Per germline, CDR1 SGDLS and CDR2 YYNGEE. Trimming shortened V by 0 bases and J by 3 bases, and 9 bases separated the two germline ends. There are 14 residues in the CDR3. Here the CDR3 DNA reads TGTGCCAGCAGCGTAGGAGACATCCACACTGAAGCTTTCTTT. This codes for CASSVGDIHTEAFF.

This sequence joins TRBV15 and TRBJ2-3; a possible D gene is TRBD2 (5 bases). The V end was cut by 3 bases, the J end by 1 base, with 11 bases between. The CDR3 has 15 amino acids. Looked up from germline, CDR1 is LNHNV and CDR2 is YYDKDF (reference sequence). CDR3 amino acids: CATSSKTIGTDTQYF. The CDR3 region has the DNA TGTGCCACCAGCAGTAAGACTATTGGCACAGATACGCAGTATTTT.

This chain links TRBV6-1 with TRBJ1-6, with D tentatively TRBD1 (5 bases). The germline gives CDR1 MNHNS, CDR2 SASEGT. This CDR3 has 14 residues. Trimming shortened V by 2 bases and J by 9 bases, and 11 bases separated the two germline ends. Here the CDR3 reads CASSERTHSSPLHF. The CDR3 DNA reads as TGTGCCAGCAGTGAACGGACACATAGTTCACCCCTCCACTTT.

The genes are TRBV19 and TRBJ1-1, with 11 positions matching TRBD1. The CDR3 length is 15 residues. J gave up 4 bases and V 5 bases, and 6 bases lay outside the gene matches. Per germline, CDR1 LNHDA and CDR2 SQIVND (reference sequence). The CDR3 loop is CASSPRGTGGTEAFF. The CDR3 coding sequence is TGTGCCAGTAGTCCACGTGGGACAGGGGGCACTGAAGCTTTCTTT.

There are a few counts of this clone. The rearrangement links TRBV5-4 to TRBJ1-5; D perhaps matches TRBD1 (6 bases). Germline CDR1 and CDR2: SGHNT and YYREEE (reference sequence). The CDR3 is 13 amino acids. Trimming took off 2 bases at V and 7 bases at J, with 10 bases between the two ends. The DNA of the CDR3 is TGTGCCAGCAGCTTAGAGGGGGGGCAGCCCCAGCATTTT. Residues: CASSLEGGQPQHF.

CDR3 in DNA: TGTGCCAGCAGTTCGCCCGGGGGGGCGGCCTACAATGAGCAGTTCTTC. Translation gives CASSSPGGAAYNEQFF. The V call is TRBV5-4, the J call TRBJ2-1; TRBD2 matches at 8 bases. The CDR3 sequence is 16 residues long. Germline V gene lookup returns CDR1 SGHNT and CDR2 YYREEE (reference sequence). The J segment lost 2 bases and the V segment lost 5 bases, leaving 9 bases of the junction unmatched.

In nucleotides, the CDR3 is TGTGCCAGCAGTTACGGTGCCCGATATGGCTACACCTTC. Its translation is CASSYGARYGYTF. The V and J genes are TRBV6-5 and TRBJ1-2; D call uncertain. V was shortened by 2 bases and J by 5 bases, with 9 bases between the two germline ends. The CDR3 length is 13 residues. CDR1 and CDR2 from the germline V gene are MNHEY and SVGAGI.

V gene TRBV10-1 combines with J gene TRBJ2-1; D possibly uses TRBD1 or TRBD2 (5 bases each). The CDR3 contains 20 residues. CDR1 is WNHNN and CDR2 is SYGVQD in the germline V gene (reference sequence). Trimming pared 0 bases from V and 5 bases from J, leaving 26 bases between. The CDR3 nucleotides are TGCGCCAGCAGTGAGTCGATGTTTGGTTTTGACGGGGACGGCCACAATGAGCAGTTCTTC. Translating gives CASSESMFGFDGDGHNEQFF.

The genes are TRBV3-1 (or the pseudogene TRBV3-2) and TRBJ2-2; 8 bases line up with TRBD1. CDR1 and CDR2 from the germline V gene are LGHDT and YNNKEL (reference sequence). V lost 7 bases, J lost 7 bases, and 5 bases stayed unmatched. The CDR3 spans 13 residues. This CDR3 reads CASTHRGFGELFF. The CDR3 coding sequence is TGTGCCAGCACTCACAGGGGGTTCGGGGAGCTGTTTTTT.

Here the CDR3 DNA reads TGTGCCATCCGGGACAGCAGAGGAAATTCACCCCTCCACTTT. It translates to CAIRDSRGNSPLHF. The chain employs TRBV10-3 and TRBJ1-6; 7 positions agree with TRBD1. The CDR3 extends over 14 amino acids. From germline, CDR1 is ENHRY and CDR2 SYGVKD. Germline trimming cut 8 bases from V and 7 bases from J; bases unmatched to any gene: 8.

The gene calls are TRBV4-1 and TRBJ2-2; TRBD1 agrees at 8 bases. V trimming: 4 bases; J trimming: 1 base; junction bases outside the gene matches: 8. CDR1 and CDR2 from the germline V gene are MGHRA and YSYEKL. The CDR3 totals 17 residues. The CDR3 bases are TGCGCCAGCAGCCGGATGCCGGGACAGGTGAACACCGGGGAGCTGTTTTTT. Its translation: CASSRMPGQVNTGELFF.

This rearrangement joins TRBV19 to TRBJ1-5; no clear D gene. Trimming cost V 3 bases and J 3 bases, with 18 bases left between them. The CDR3 is 17 residues long. Per germline, CDR1 LNHDA and CDR2 SQIVND (reference sequence). This CDR3 reads CASSISPGSFANQPQHF. The CDR3, as DNA: TGTGCCAGTAGTATCAGTCCGGGCAGTTTTGCCAATCAGCCCCAGCATTTT.

CDR3 DNA: TGCGCCAGCAGCTTGGGCCGTCCTCGAAACATTCAGTACTTC. Translating it yields CASSLGRPRNIQYF. V gene TRBV5-1 combines with J gene TRBJ2-4; D is unresolved. Germline V gives CDR1 SGHRS, CDR2 YFSETQ. V was cut by 0 bases and J by 6 bases, with 10 bases left in between. The length of the CDR3 is 14 residues.

This clone appeared a single time. V gene TRBV12-3 or TRBV12-4 combines with J gene TRBJ1-1; no clear D. The V end lost 3 bases, the J end lost 2 bases, and 7 bases lay between the germline ends. The CDR3 contains 13 residues. DNA for the CDR3: TGTGCCAGCAGTTTGGGTAGAAACACTGAAGCTTTCTTT. It is translated as CASSLGRNTEAFF.

This rearrangement joins TRBV5-1 to TRBJ1-5; D is undetermined. Germline V gene data show CDR1 as SGHRS and CDR2 as YFSETQ. The CDR3 length is 14 residues. V was pared by 0 bases and J by 7 bases, with 11 bases between. The CDR3, as DNA: TGCGCCAGCAGCTTGGGTTTAGGCGAGCAGCCCCAGCATTTT. It yields the protein CASSLGLGEQPQHF.

The chain employs TRBV6-5 and TRBJ1-3; 7 bases are a match to TRBD1. J gave up 4 bases and V 6 bases, and 6 bases lay outside the gene matches. Germline-derived CDR1 and CDR2 are MNHEY and SVGAGI. The CDR3 is made up of 14 amino acids. The CDR3 sequence is CASRPGTVGNTIYF. The CDR3 DNA is TGTGCCAGCAGACCCGGGACAGTAGGAAACACCATATATTTT.

The chain couples TRBV25-1 to TRBJ1-6; a weak D match, TRBD1 (5 bases). CDR1 and CDR2 from the germline V gene are MGHDK and SYGVNS. This CDR3 spans 14 amino acids. V was trimmed by 6 bases and J by 7 bases, leaving 13 bases between them. CDR3 nucleotides: TGTGCCAGCAGGCTTGGGGGGGACAATTCACCCCTCCACTTT. Protein: CASRLGGDNSPLHF.

The rearrangement links TRBV2 to TRBJ2-3; D unresolved. Trimming removed 4 bases from V and 0 bases from J, with 5 bases in between. The germline CDR1 and CDR2 sequences are SNHLY and FYNNEI. The CDR3 is 13 residues long. In DNA, the CDR3 is TGTGCCAGCAGTGTTGGTAGCACAGATACGCAGTATTTT. Protein sequence: CASSVGSTDTQYF.

This rearrangement joins TRBV2 to TRBJ2-1; 15 bases are shared with TRBD2. This CDR3 contains 17 residues. CDR1 and CDR2 from the germline V gene are SNHLY and FYNNEI. Trimming cost V 7 bases and J 12 bases; bases outside gene matches: 16. This chain's CDR3 is CASTRNTGLAGGPSQFF. The CDR3 nucleotides read TGTGCCAGCACTCGCAATACTGGACTAGCGGGGGGGCCTTCGCAGTTCTTC.

The chain carries TRBV19 and TRBJ2-5; maybe TRBD1 (6 bases). The germline V gene encodes CDR1 LNHDA and CDR2 SQIVND (reference sequence). The CDR3 runs 12 residues. The V end was cut by 8 bases, the J end by 9 bases, with 16 bases between. The CDR3 region is CASSPGAVAQYF. In DNA, the CDR3 is TGTGCCAGTTCCCCAGGGGCCGTTGCCCAGTACTTC.